This TCR beta chain stems from a study of glioma-infiltrating T cells. Study conclusions and caveats: Tissue and blood shared very few CDR3 sequences. Non-neoplastic patients had below-expected tissue-blood divergence, while all gliomas exceeded expectation.

V was cut by 5 bases and J by 5 bases, with 18 bases left in between. Per germline, CDR1 LNHDA and CDR2 SQIVND (reference sequence). This CDR3 is 16 amino acids long. Amplification of TCR alpha and beta CDR3 regions from RNA used iRepertoire nested multiplex PCR. TCRdb reprocessed the multiplex PCR reads via MiXCR and lists one record per CDR3 protein. The sample consists of 100,000 to 150,000 distinct CDR3 sequences, around 23% of them appearing once. Many counts were recorded for this clonotype. Its antigen is currently unknown. The sample comprised glioma tissue, nonneoplastic brain tissue, or PBMCs (not recorded which). The TCR was taken from a human donor with low-grade glioma or glioblastoma, undergoing nonglioma brain surgery, or in good health (not recorded which). V and J are TRBV19 and TRBJ2-2, with D maybe TRBD2 (6 bases). CDR3 in DNA: TGTGCCAGTAGTCCCATGGAGGCGGGGAGGACCGGGGAGCTGTTTTTT. It translates to CASSPMEAGRTGELFF.